Sequencing of this T cell receptor (beta chain) was carried out in a study of T cell responses to AZD1222 COVID-19 vaccine listed by TCRdb under 2021. Turning to the overall study: AZD1222 recipients whose second dose came at about 4 weeks and those whose second dose came at about 12 weeks were combined into one group, since spike-specific TCR depth and breadth did not differ between the two schedules. A total of 240 or so trial participants underwent TCR sequencing, of whom nearly 210 had received two doses of AZD1222 and 26 had received two doses of the MenACWY control vaccine. Trial participants were enrolled into age subgroups of 18-55, 56-69 and 70-plus years, which contained around 140, 26 and 57 TCR-sequenced participants, respectively.

CDR1 and CDR2 were assigned from the germline V gene as LGHNT and FRNRAP. From cysteine to phenylalanine, the CDR3 is 16 amino acids long. Just the 48-base CDR3 DNA is kept, in frame starting at base 1. V is reduced by 2 bases and J by 0 bases, leaving a spacing of 14 bases between them. The label giving this sample's time point can be read as: baseline before first vaccination. Vaccinee samples came from UK trials COV001 and COV002, including a single-blind randomized controlled phase 2/3 trial of AZD1222 (ChAdOx1 nCoV-19) in healthy adults. For TCRbeta chain sequencing, PBMC samples from trial participants were taken at day 0 and at day 28 after the second dose. Study-level results and caveats: Reportedly, close to half of the unique spike-specific TCRs recognized epitopes lying outside the regions that are mutated in the B.1.351 and B.1.1.7 variants. CD4 TCRs associated with the vaccine covered the entire spike protein, and the dominant responses were in regions 160-218 and 743-854. Participants were mostly white British, with more females than males. The authors suggested clonal diversity may have been underestimated. Because no day 14 peak-response samples were available, the repertoires could be characterized only after the peak T cell response. Conclusions about previously exposed vaccinees are limited, since just six AZD1222 recipients were seropositive for SARS-CoV-2 at baseline. The 56-69-year group was small, and its depth increase did not reach significance, likely because of low power. A significant rise in spike-specific TCR breadth and depth was observed after two AZD1222 doses relative to day 0 and relative to MenACWY recipients.

This clone was found a few times. It has no known antigen specificity. Base qualities are missing; no much larger clone stands one base away. The CDR3 regions of human TCRbeta chains were analyzed by immunosequencing. The original pipeline was this. TCRs in the repertoires were matched against a reference library of SARS-CoV-2-specific TCRs that had been generated with the MIRA antigen-specificity platform. Breadth was defined as the fraction of unique TCRs that were SARS-CoV-2-associated, and depth was defined as the fraction of total T cells that were SARS-CoV-2-associated. Using the MIRA data, each spike-specific TCR was mapped to the spike region that the TCR reacts to and placed in a CD4 or CD8 class. Log10-transformed breadth and depth values were compared by one-way ANOVA with Sidak's multiple comparisons tests. TCRdb limited this immuneACCESS table to in-frame rearrangements with V and J called. A share of clones is missing; checked studies link under half to unresolved V genes, and the rest is unexplained. The V and J calls and clone size are taken from that table; D and trimming were inferred from the DNA. The sample table records 120,000 to 150,000 clones; approximately 94% of these occur just once. About 1.9% of the sample comes from the top ten.

The source material was peripheral blood, sampled on day 0 of AZD1222 vaccination. The sequence was obtained from an adult in good health. The chain employs TRBV12-5 and TRBJ2-7, with the D gene too uncertain to name. At the DNA level, the sequence is TGTGCTAGTGGTTTGTCCAACTACATCGACTCCTACGAGCAGTACTTC. Its protein is CASGLSNYIDSYEQYF.